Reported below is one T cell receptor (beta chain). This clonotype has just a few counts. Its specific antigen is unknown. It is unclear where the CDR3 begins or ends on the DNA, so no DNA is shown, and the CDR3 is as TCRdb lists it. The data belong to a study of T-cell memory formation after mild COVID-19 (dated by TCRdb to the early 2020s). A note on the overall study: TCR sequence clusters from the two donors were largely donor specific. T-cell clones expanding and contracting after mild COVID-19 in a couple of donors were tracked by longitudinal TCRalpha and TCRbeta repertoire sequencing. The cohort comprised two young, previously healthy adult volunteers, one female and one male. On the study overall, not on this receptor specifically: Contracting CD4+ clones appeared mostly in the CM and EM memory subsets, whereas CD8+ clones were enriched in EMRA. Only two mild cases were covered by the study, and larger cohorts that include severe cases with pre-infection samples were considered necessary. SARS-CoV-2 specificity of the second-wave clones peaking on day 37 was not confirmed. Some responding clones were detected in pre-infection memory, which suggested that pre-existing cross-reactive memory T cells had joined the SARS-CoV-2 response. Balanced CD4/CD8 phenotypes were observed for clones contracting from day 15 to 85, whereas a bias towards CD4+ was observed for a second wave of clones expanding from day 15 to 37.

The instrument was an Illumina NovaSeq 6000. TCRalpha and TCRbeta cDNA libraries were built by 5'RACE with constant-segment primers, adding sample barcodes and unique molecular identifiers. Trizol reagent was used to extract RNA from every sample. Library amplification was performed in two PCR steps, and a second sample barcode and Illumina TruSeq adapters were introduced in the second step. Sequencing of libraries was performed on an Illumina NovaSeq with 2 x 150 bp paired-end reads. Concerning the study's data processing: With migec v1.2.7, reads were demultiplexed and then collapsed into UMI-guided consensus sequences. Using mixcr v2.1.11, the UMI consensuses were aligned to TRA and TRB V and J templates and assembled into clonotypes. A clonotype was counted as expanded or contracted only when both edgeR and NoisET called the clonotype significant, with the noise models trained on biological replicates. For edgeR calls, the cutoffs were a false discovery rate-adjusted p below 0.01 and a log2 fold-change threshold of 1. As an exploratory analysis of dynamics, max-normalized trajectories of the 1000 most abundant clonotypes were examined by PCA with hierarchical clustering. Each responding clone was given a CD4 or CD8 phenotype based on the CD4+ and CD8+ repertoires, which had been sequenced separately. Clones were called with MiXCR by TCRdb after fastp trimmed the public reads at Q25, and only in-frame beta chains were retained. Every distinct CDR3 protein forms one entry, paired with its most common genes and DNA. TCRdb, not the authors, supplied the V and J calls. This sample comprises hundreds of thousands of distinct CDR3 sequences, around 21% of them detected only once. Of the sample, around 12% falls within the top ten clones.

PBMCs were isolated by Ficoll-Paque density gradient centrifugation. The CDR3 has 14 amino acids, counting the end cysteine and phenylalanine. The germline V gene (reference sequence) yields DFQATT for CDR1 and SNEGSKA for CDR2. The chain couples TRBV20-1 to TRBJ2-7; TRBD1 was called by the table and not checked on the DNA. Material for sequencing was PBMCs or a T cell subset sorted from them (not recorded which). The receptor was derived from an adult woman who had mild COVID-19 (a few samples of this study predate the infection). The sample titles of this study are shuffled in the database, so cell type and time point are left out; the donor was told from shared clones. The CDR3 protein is CSARVLFGEGEQYF.